This T cell receptor beta chain was identified during a study of spatial heterogeneity in lung cancer. As to time point: sample taken at primary tumor resection. Whole RNA was taken from tumor, nontumor lung or frozen PBMC; it was then sequenced unsorted. One entry per CDR3 protein results from TCRdb running MiXCR on the 5' RACE reads. The sample lists around 40,000 distinct CDR3 sequences; under 6.5% were seen once. Per the germline V gene, CDR1 is WSHSY and CDR2 is SAAADI. This CDR3 is built from 14 residues. The ends were cut back, 3 bases at V and 0 bases at J, with 5 bases in the middle. The receptor comes from a male donor with early-stage non-small cell lung cancer. V gene TRBV10-2 combines with J gene TRBJ1-4; D unresolved. Sequenced material: PBMCs, taken at surgery. Here the CDR3 reads CASSDVTTNEKLFF. The CDR3 region has the DNA TGCGCCAGCAGTGATGTGACAACTAATGAAAAACTGTTTTTT.